Many counts were recorded for the clone carrying this T cell receptor (beta chain). Its target is not known. The data belong to a study of T-cell reconstitution after alpha-beta-depleted transplantation in children. General study results and limits: Where alpha-beta T cells came from about two months after transplant was reportedly several hundred expanded graft clones. Counts and diversity of T cells one year after transplant came mostly from newly produced T cells.

Preparing the TCRbeta library involved the use of unique molecular identifiers. TCRdb recomputed calls from the PCR reads with MiXCR, one row per CDR3 protein. The profile shows 600,000 to 700,000 distinct CDR3 sequences, about 12% of them singletons. The sequence was collected from a girl aged 2-10 years with congenital amegakaryocytic thrombocytopenia, due to receive a stem cell transplant. The sample here was PBMCs, taken before TCRalphabeta/CD19-depleted stem cell transplant.

The CDR3 region has the DNA TGCGCCAGCAGCTTGGGCCAAAGGGCTGAAGCTTTCTTT. Its protein is CASSLGQRAEAFF. The gene calls are TRBV5-1 and TRBJ1-1; D gene unclear. The CDR3 is 13 residues long. The germline gives CDR1 SGHRS, CDR2 YFSETQ. Trimming took off 0 bases at V and 6 bases at J, with 9 bases between the two ends.